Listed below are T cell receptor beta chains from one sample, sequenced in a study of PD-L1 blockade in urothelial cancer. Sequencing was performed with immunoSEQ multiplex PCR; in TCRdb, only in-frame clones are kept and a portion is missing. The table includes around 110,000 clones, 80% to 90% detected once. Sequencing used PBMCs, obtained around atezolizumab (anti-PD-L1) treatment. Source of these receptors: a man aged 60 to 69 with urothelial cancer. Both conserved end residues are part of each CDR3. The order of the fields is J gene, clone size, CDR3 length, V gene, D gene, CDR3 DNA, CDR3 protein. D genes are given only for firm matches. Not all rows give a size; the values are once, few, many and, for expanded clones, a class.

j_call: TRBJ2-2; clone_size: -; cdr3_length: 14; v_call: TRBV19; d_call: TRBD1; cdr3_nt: TGTGCCAGTAGTATCGTCAGGGGGTCCGGGGAGCTGTTTTTT; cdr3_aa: CASSIVRGSGELFF
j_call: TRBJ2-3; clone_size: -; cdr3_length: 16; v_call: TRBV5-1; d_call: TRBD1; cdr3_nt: TGCGCCAGCAGCTACGCCCGGACAGGGTTGCTCGATACGCAGTATTTT; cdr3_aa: CASSYARTGLLDTQYF
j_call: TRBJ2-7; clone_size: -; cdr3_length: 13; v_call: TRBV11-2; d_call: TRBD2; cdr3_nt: TGTGCCAGCAGCTTAGACCTAGCGGGGGGTCTACACTTC; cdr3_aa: CASSLDLAGGLHF
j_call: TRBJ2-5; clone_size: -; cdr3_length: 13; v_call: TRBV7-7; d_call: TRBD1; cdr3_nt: TGTGCCAGCAGCTACGGACAGGCCTTTCGACAGTACTTC; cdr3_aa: CASSYGQAFRQYF
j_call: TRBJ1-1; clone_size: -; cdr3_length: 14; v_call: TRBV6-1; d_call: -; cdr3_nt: TGTGCCACCCGTTCCCGGGTGTCGGTCACTGAAGCTTTCTTT; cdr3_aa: CATRSRVSVTEAFF
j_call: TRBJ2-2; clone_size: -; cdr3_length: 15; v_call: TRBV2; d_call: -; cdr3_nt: TGTGCCAGCTCGGGGGAGTTTTTGGACACCGGGGAGCTGTTTTTT; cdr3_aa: CASSGEFLDTGELFF
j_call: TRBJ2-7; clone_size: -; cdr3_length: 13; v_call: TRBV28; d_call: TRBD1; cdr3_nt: TGTGCCAGCAGTTTCCGGACAGGGGGAGAGCAGTACTTC; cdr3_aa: CASSFRTGGEQYF
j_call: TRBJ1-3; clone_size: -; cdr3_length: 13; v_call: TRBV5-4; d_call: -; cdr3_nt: TGTGCCAGCAGCTCTAGGAGTGGAAACACCATATATTTT; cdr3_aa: CASSSRSGNTIYF
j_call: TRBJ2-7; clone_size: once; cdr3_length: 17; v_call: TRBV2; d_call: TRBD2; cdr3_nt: TGTGCCAGCACCCCGACTAGCGGGGGGGGTACAGTCTACGAGCAGTACTTC; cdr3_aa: CASTPTSGGGTVYEQYF
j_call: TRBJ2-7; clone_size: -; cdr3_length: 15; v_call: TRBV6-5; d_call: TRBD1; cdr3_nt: TGTGCCAGCAGTTATACCGGGACAGGGGGCGTCGAGCAGTACTTC; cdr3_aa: CASSYTGTGGVEQYF
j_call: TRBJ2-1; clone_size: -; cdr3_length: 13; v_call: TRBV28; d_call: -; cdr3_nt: TGTGCCAGCAGTTTACTGGGGCCAGGTGAGCAGTTCTTC; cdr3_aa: CASSLLGPGEQFF
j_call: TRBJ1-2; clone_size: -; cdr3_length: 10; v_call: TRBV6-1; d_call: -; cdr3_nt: TGTGCCAGCAGTGGGGGACTCTACACCTTC; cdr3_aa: CASSGGLYTF
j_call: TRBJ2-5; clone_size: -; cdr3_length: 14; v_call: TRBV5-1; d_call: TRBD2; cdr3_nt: TGCGCCAGCAGCTTGGAGGGGTTAACTAGCGCCGGTAACTTC; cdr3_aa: CASSLEGLTSAGNF
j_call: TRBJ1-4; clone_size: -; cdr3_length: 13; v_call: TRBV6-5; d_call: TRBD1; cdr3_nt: TGTGCCAGCCACAGGGGGCTCGGTGAAAAACTGTTTTTT; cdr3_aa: CASHRGLGEKLFF
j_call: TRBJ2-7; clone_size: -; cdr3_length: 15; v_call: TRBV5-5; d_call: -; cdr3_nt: TGTGCCAGCAGGTATGAGGTTAGTAGGACCTACGAGCAGTACTTC; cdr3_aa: CASRYEVSRTYEQYF
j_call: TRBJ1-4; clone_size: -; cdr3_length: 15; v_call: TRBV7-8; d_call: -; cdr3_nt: TGTGCCAGCAGCCCCCGGGAGACAACTAATGAAAAACTGTTTTTT; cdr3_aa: CASSPRETTNEKLFF
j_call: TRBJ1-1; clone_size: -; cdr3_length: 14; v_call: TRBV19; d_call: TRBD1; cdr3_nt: TGTGCCAGTAGTGATGACAGGGTCGACACTGAAGCTTTCTTT; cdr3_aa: CASSDDRVDTEAFF
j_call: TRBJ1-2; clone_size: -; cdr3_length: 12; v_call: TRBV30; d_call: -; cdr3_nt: TGTGCCTGGAGACGCGGGGGCTATGGCTACACCTTC; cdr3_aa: CAWRRGGYGYTF
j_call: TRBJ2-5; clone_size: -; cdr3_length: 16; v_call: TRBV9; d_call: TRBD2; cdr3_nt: TGTGCCAGCAGCTTGTCGGGCGCGGGGGACCTTGGGACCCAGTACTTC; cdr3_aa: CASSLSGAGDLGTQYF
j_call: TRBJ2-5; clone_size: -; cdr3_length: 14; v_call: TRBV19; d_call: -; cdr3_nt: TGTGCCAGTAGTATAATGGCAGGGGAAGAGACCCAGTACTTC; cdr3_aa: CASSIMAGEETQYF
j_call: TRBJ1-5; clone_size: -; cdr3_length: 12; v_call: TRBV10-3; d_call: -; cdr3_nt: TGTGCCATCAGTCGGGGGGGGGAGCCCCAGCATTTT; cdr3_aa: CAISRGGEPQHF
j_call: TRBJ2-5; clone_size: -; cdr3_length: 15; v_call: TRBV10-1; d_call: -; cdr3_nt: TGCGCCAGCAGTGAGTCGTCGAGCAGGATAGAGACCCAGTACTTC; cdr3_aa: CASSESSSRIETQYF
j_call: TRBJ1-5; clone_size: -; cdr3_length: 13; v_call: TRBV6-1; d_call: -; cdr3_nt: TGTGCCAGCAGTGAACAGGGGAATCAGCCCCAGCATTTT; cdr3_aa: CASSEQGNQPQHF
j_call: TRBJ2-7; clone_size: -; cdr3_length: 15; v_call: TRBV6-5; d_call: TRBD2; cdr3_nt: TGTGCCAGCAGCTCTCCGGGACTAGCGTCTTACGAGCAGTACTTC; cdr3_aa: CASSSPGLASYEQYF
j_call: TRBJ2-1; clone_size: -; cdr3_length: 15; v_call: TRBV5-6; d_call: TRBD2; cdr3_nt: TGTGCCAGCAGCTTTGCGGGGGGCGGAAACAATGAGCAGTTCTTC; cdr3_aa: CASSFAGGGNNEQFF
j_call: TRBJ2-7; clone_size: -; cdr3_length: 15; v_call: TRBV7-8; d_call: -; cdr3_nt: TGTGCCAGCGGGGGTGGGGCGGGATCGGCCTACGAGCAGTACTTC; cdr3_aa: CASGGGAGSAYEQYF
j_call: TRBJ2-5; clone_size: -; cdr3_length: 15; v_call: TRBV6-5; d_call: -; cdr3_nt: TGTGCCAGCAGTTACTCGGCCGGGGTGGGGGAGACCCAGTACTTC; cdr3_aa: CASSYSAGVGETQYF
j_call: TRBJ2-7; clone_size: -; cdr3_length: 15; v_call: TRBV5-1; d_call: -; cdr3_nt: TGCGCCAGCAGGTTGGAAGGGGGGGCCACCTACGAGCAGTACTTC; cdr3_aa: CASRLEGGATYEQYF
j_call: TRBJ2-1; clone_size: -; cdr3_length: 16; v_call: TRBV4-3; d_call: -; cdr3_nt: TGCGCCAGCAGCCAAGAGGAGGGGGGGGGTTACAATGAGCAGTTCTTC; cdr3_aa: CASSQEEGGGYNEQFF
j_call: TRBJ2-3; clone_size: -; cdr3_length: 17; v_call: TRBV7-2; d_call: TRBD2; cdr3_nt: TGTGCCAGCAGTTTTAGCGGGGGGGCCTATAGCACAGATACGCAGTATTTT; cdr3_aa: CASSFSGGAYSTDTQYF
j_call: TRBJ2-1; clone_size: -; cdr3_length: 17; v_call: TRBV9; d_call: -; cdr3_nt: TGTGCCAGCAGCGTATCCGAGGGTAGCGGAAGGTACAATGAGCAGTTCTTC; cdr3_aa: CASSVSEGSGRYNEQFF
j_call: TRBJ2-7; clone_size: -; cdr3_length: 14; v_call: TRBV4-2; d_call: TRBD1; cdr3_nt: TGTGCCAGCAGCCCGGGACAGGGAACCTACGAGCAGTACTTC; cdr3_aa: CASSPGQGTYEQYF
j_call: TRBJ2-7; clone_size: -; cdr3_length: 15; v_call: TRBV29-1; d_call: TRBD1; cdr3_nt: TGCAGCGGCTCCCGACAGGGGGTCCTGTCCTACGAGCAGTACTTC; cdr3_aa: CSGSRQGVLSYEQYF
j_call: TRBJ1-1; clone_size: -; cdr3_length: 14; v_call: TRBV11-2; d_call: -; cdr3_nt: TGTGCCAGCAGCTTAGTACGGGGAAACACTGAAGCTTTCTTT; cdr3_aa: CASSLVRGNTEAFF
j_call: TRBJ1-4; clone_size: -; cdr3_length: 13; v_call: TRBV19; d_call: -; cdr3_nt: TGTGCCAGTAGTATAATGTTTGGCGAAAAACTGTTTTTT; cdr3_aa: CASSIMFGEKLFF
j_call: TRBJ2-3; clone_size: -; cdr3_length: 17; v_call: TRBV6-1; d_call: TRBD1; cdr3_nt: TGTGCCAGCAGTGAAACCGGACAGGGGGCGAGGACAGATACGCAGTATTTT; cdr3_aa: CASSETGQGARTDTQYF
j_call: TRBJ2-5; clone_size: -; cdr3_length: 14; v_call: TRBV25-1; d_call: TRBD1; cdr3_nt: TGTGCCAGCAGTGACCCGGGACAGGGTCGGGTCCAGTACTTC; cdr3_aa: CASSDPGQGRVQYF
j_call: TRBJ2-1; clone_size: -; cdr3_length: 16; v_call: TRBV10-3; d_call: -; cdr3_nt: TGTGCCATCAGCCCAAATACCGGGACTCCCTACAATGAGCAGTTCTTC; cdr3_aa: CAISPNTGTPYNEQFF
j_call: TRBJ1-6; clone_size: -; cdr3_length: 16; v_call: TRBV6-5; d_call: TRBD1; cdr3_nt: TGTGCCAGCAGTTACTCGAGTGGGACAGCCAATTCACCCCTCCACTTT; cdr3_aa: CASSYSSGTANSPLHF
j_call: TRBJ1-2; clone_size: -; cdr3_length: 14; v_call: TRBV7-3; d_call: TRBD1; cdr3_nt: TGTGCCAGCAGCCCCCACGGGACAGAGACTGGCTACACCTTC; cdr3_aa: CASSPHGTETGYTF
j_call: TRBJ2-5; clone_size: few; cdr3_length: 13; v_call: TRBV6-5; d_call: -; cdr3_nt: TGTGCCAGCAGTTACATGCGACAAGAGACCCAGTACTTC; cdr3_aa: CASSYMRQETQYF